This entry lists 15 T cell receptor beta chains sequenced from one sample in a study of T cell repertoires in cytomegalovirus infection. MiXCR, applied by TCRdb to the reads, yields one record per CDR3 protein. Of about 450,000 distinct CDR3 sequences in the sample, roughly a third were seen once. The sequenced sample was PBMCs. Receptors originate from a human donor in good health (CMV status not recorded). Some clones in this sample may be carry-over from other donors' samples.

The CDR3 region has the DNA TGCGCCAGCAGCCAAGATCGACGGGGGGATGGCTACACCTTC. This translates into CASSQDRRGDGYTF. The gene calls are TRBV4-1 and TRBJ1-2; TRBD1 might be the D (5 bases). V was clipped by 0 bases and J by 6 bases, with 11 bases between them. From germline, CDR1 is MGHRA and CDR2 YSYEKL. The CDR3 contains 14 residues.

This clonotype has a count of ten or more. The chain recombines TRBV7-2 with TRBJ2-7, with 7 nucleotides matching TRBD1. With V trimmed by 3 bases and J by 1 base, 6 bases remained unmatched. The length of the CDR3 is 15 residues. Germline assignment: CDR1 SGHTA and CDR2 FQGNSA. The chain's CDR3 is CASSLTGTASYEQYF. In DNA, the CDR3 is TGTGCCAGCAGCTTGACCGGGACAGCATCCTACGAGCAGTACTTC.

In its sample, this clonotype was seen a few times. The chain links TRBV7-6 to TRBJ1-3, with D unresolved. This CDR3 spans 14 amino acids. V was clipped by 1 base and J by 6 bases, with 10 bases between them. Germline V gives CDR1 SGHVS, CDR2 FNYEAQ. For the CDR3, the DNA is TGTGCCAGCAGCTTAGTTGCGGGCGTAAACACCATATATTTT. Its translation: CASSLVAGVNTIYF.

The rearrangement joins TRBV6-2 or TRBV6-3 to TRBJ1-5, with 8 bases identical to TRBD1. Trimming took 6 bases from V and 4 from J; bases not matched to a gene: 8. CDR1 is MNHEY, CDR2 SVGEGT, per germline. The CDR3 loop spans 15 amino acids. The CDR3 nucleotides are TGTGCCAGCAGCTCCGACAGGGGAGGGAATCAGCCCCAGCATTTT. Protein: CASSSDRGGNQPQHF.

Points on this clonotype: A clone one base away is much larger, so this may be a read error. This sequence joins TRBV7-2 and TRBJ2-1; TRBD1 aligns across 8 bases. Germline CDR1 is SGHTA and CDR2 is FQGNSA. The CDR3 spans 13 residues. The CDR3 DNA follows: TGTGCCAGCAGCTTAAACAGGGGGAATGAGCATTTCTTC. Translating it yields CASSLNRGNEHFF. Using reference TRBV7-2 and TRBJ2-1 for the parts outside the CDR3, the full variable domain is GAGVSQSPSNKVTEKGKDVELRCDPISGHTALYWYRQSLGQGLEFLIYFQGNSAPDKSGLPSDRFSAERTGGSVSTLTIQRTQQEDSAVYLCASSLNRGNEHFFGPGTRLTVL.

This clonotype has more than one count but fewer than ten. The chain couples TRBV19 to TRBJ2-1; 11 bases line up with TRBD1. The CDR3 has 14 residues. The V gene end was trimmed by 4 bases and the J gene end by 8 bases; junction bases not matched to a gene: 4. The germline V gene encodes CDR1 LNHDA and CDR2 SQIVND (reference sequence). The CDR3 DNA is TGTGCCAGTAGTACCCGGGACAGGGGGTATGAGCAGTTCTTC. It yields the protein CASSTRDRGYEQFF. Together with reference TRBV19 and TRBJ2-1, the CDR3 gives the full variable domain: DGGITQSPKYLFRKEGQNVTLSCEQNLNHDAMYWYRQDPGQGLRLIYYSQIVNDFQKGDIAEGYSVSREKKESFPLTVTSAQKNPTAFYLCASSTRDRGYEQFFGPGTRLTVL.

This clonotype appeared a few times. V usage is TRBV19 and J usage is TRBJ1-6; D call uncertain. Germline CDR1 LNHDA, CDR2 SQIVND (reference sequence). V lost 3 bases, J lost 8 bases, and 5 bases lay in between. The CDR3 has 12 residues. The CDR3 protein is CASSIQDSPLHF. The DNA of the CDR3 is TGTGCCAGTAGTATCCAGGATTCACCCCTCCACTTT.

In this sample, this clonotype turned up many times. The chain employs TRBV7-2 and TRBJ2-7; TRBD2 aligns across 8 bases. V gave up 5 bases and J gave up 6 bases; unmatched junction bases: 6. Germline V gene lookup returns CDR1 SGHTA and CDR2 FQGNSA. The CDR3 runs to 13 residues. CDR3: CASSPHGGGEQYF. The CDR3 nucleotides read TGTGCCAGCAGCCCACACGGGGGGGGCGAGCAGTACTTC.

The gene calls are TRBV6-6 and TRBJ2-3; D is undetermined. Trimming took off 0 bases at V and 6 bases at J, with 7 bases between the two ends. The CDR3 has 13 residues. Germline CDR1 MNHNY, CDR2 SVGAGI (reference sequence). CDR3 bases: TGTGCCAGCAGTTACTCGCCCCCGGATACGCAGTATTTT. Translated: CASSYSPPDTQYF.

This clonotype showed up just a few times. This chain links TRBV7-6 with TRBJ2-1; possible D gene TRBD2, 7 bases. Trimming removed 4 bases at V and 9 bases at J, with 16 bases between. The CDR3 is made up of 14 amino acids. CDR1 is SGHVS and CDR2 is FNYEAQ in the germline V gene. CDR3 sequence: CASSSTPGGAEQFF. DNA for the CDR3: TGTGCCAGCAGCTCAACCCCGGGGGGCGCTGAGCAGTTCTTC.

This clonotype was seen a few times. The chain is built from TRBV4-3 and TRBJ1-2; D is perhaps TRBD1 (6 bases). The CDR3 runs 22 residues. Trimming cost V 3 bases and J 0 bases, with 32 bases left between them. The germline V gene encodes CDR1 LGHNA and CDR2 YSLEER. CDR3 DNA: TGCGCCAGCAGCCAGTTCGAAAAGTTGGGGGTGAGGGACACGCGATCTAACTATGGCTACACCTTC. Residues: CASSQFEKLGVRDTRSNYGYTF.

This clonotype was recorded a few times. This chain uses TRBV2 with TRBJ1-3; no reliable D call. Between the trimmed V and J ends, which lost 1 base and 0 bases, there was a span of 13 bases. Per germline, CDR1 SNHLY and CDR2 FYNNEI. The CDR3 covers 17 residues. The CDR3 DNA reads as TGTGCCAGCAGTGAAGAGACCAGCGACCACTCTGGAAACACCATATATTTT. Amino acids: CASSEETSDHSGNTIYF.

This clonotype appeared many times. The chain has TRBV7-8 and TRBJ2-7, with D possibly TRBD2 on 7 matching bases. This CDR3 region has 16 residues. The V end was cut by 4 bases, the J end by 6 bases, with 22 bases between. Germline V gene lookup returns CDR1 SGHVS and CDR2 FQNEAQ. The DNA of the CDR3 is TGTGCCAGCAGCTCCCCATCGAGGGGGGGGCCATCCGAGCAGTACTTC. It specifies CASSSPSRGGPSEQYF.

The rearrangement links TRBV28 to TRBJ1-2; 10 positions match TRBD1. J gave up 7 bases and V 10 bases, and 9 bases lay outside the gene matches. The CDR3 has 13 amino acids. Germline V gene lookup returns CDR1 MDHEN and CDR2 SYDVKM. This CDR3 is CATETGGWGGYTF. CDR3 bases: TGTGCCACCGAGACAGGGGGCTGGGGTGGCTACACCTTC.

The V call is TRBV29-1, the J call TRBJ2-5; the D gene is possibly TRBD2 (7 bases). The CDR3 totals 15 residues. Germline V gene data show CDR1 as SQVTM and CDR2 as ANQGSEA. Trimming took 2 bases from V and 4 from J, leaving 17 bases between them. CDR3 region: CSVEPVGGRGETQYF. The CDR3 bases are TGCAGCGTTGAACCAGTGGGGGGGCGCGGAGAGACCCAGTACTTC.